One and the same sample provided the 17 T cell receptor beta chains below, sequenced in a study of blood T cell repertoires in COVID-19. Clones were read by immunoSEQ multiplex PCR, and TCRdb kept only the in-frame ones, dropping some. The profile shows under 450,000 clones, over 75% of them singletons. The specimen sequenced was PBMCs or T cells enriched from blood (not recorded which). The receptors come from a man aged 25 to 45 who had recovered from COVID-19.

V and J are TRBV20-1 and TRBJ1-4; D is ambiguous. The germline V gene encodes CDR1 DFQATT and CDR2 SNEGSKA (reference sequence). The CDR3 totals 11 residues. Trimming pared 3 bases from V and 11 bases from J, leaving 10 bases between. CDR3 coding DNA: TGCAGTGCTAGGGCCCGTTTGAAACTGTTTTTT. Amino acids: CSARARLKLFF.

This chain connects TRBV10-1 to TRBJ1-1, with 8 nucleotides matching TRBD1. This CDR3 region has 14 residues. The junction had 13 bases not matched to a gene; V was cut back by 7 bases and J by 9 bases. Per germline, CDR1 WNHNN and CDR2 SYGVQD (reference sequence). The CDR3 bases are TGCGCCAGCAACACCGGGACAGGCGAAGGGAAAGCTTTCTTT. It translates to CASNTGTGEGKAFF.

The chain couples TRBV3-1 (or the pseudogene TRBV3-2) to TRBJ1-1; TRBD1 is a possible D gene (6 bases). CDR1 and CDR2 (germline): LGHDT, YNNKEL (reference sequence). Between the trimmed V and J ends, which lost 4 bases and 2 bases, there was a span of 20 bases. The CDR3 length is 17 residues. CDR3 bases: TGTGCCAGCAGCCTACAGGGCCCAGCAAACCTAAACACTGAAGCTTTCTTT. Translated: CASSLQGPANLNTEAFF.

The chain uses TRBV6-5 and TRBJ1-1; D perhaps matches TRBD1 (5 bases). CDR1 is MNHEY and CDR2 is SVGAGI in the germline V gene. The CDR3 consists of 15 residues. V lost 7 bases, J lost 4 bases, and 19 bases lay in between. The chain's CDR3 is CASTGDSRASTEAFF. The DNA of the CDR3 is TGTGCCAGCACGGGGGATAGCAGGGCGAGCACTGAAGCTTTCTTT.

The chain carries TRBV5-8 and TRBJ1-1, with unresolved D. This CDR3 spans 15 amino acids. The germline CDR1 and CDR2 sequences are SGHTS and YDEGEE. Trimming pared 3 bases from V and 0 bases from J, leaving 12 bases between. This chain's CDR3 is CASSSIRVMNTEAFF. The CDR3, as DNA: TGTGCCAGCAGCTCAATACGGGTTATGAACACTGAAGCTTTCTTT. Based on the CDR3 plus reference TRBV5-8 and TRBJ1-1, the full variable domain is EAGVTQSPTHLIKTRGQQATLRCSPISGHTSVYWYQQALGLGLQFLLWYDEGEERNRGNFPPRFSGRQFPNYSSELNVNALELEDSALYLCASSSIRVMNTEAFFGQGTRLTVV.

V is TRBV10-3 and J is TRBJ1-3; D unclear. In germline, CDR1 is ENHRY, CDR2 SYGVKD. The CDR3 totals 15 residues. V was clipped by 4 bases and J by 4 bases, with 14 bases between them. The CDR3 bases are TGTGCCATCAGTGCGGTTCAGAAGCGGGGAAACACCATATATTTT. Translating it yields CAISAVQKRGNTIYF.

The chain joins TRBV5-1 to TRBJ1-3, with 7 positions matching TRBD1. Trimming took 6 bases from V and 0 from J; bases not matched to a gene: 3. Germline CDR1 and CDR2: SGHRS and YFSETQ. The CDR3 has 14 amino acids. CDR3 sequence reads: CASTRDSSGNTIYF. CDR3 in DNA: TGCGCCAGCACCCGGGACAGCTCTGGAAACACCATATATTTT.

V gene TRBV3-1 (or the pseudogene TRBV3-2) combines with J gene TRBJ1-1; D might be TRBD1 (6 bases). Germline loops: CDR1 LGHDT, CDR2 YNNKEL (reference sequence). This CDR3 is 16 amino acids long. Trimming cost V 0 bases and J 0 bases, with 11 bases left between them. The CDR3 here is CASSQEGAGVNTEAFF. CDR3 nucleotide sequence: TGTGCCAGCAGCCAAGAGGGGGCAGGGGTGAACACTGAAGCTTTCTTT.

This clone is a singleton in its sample. This chain joins TRBV19 and TRBJ1-6; no definite D call. Germline V gene sequence: CDR1 LNHDA, CDR2 SQIVND (reference sequence). V gave up 7 bases and J gave up 10 bases, with 11 bases separating them. The CDR3 has 12 residues. The CDR3 coding sequence is TGTGCCAGTAAAGTTAGAGAGTCACCCCTCCACTTT. Amino acids: CASKVRESPLHF. Full variable domain (missing parts from reference TRBV19 and TRBJ1-6): DGGITQSPKYLFRKEGQNVTLSCEQNLNHDAMYWYRQDPGQGLRLIYYSQIVNDFQKGDIAEGYSVSREKKESFPLTVTSAQKNPTAFYLCASKVRESPLHFGNGTRLTVT.

In nucleotides, the CDR3 is TGTGCCAGCAGCCCCCCGGTCGATAACTATGGCTACACCTTC. Translating gives CASSPPVDNYGYTF. This chain links TRBV7-9 with TRBJ1-2; D unclear. The CDR3 consists of 14 residues. Looked up from germline, CDR1 is SEHNR and CDR2 is FQNEAQ (reference sequence). V dropped 5 bases and J dropped 1 base, with 11 bases sitting between them.

The gene calls are TRBV7-9 and TRBJ2-7; possible D gene TRBD2, 5 bases. The germline V gene encodes CDR1 SEHNR and CDR2 FQNEAQ (reference sequence). Trimming pared 5 bases from V and 5 bases from J, leaving 19 bases between. There are 15 residues in the CDR3. The CDR3 DNA follows: TGTGCCAGCAGCCCGTCTCCGGGAATGGGCCACGAGCAGTACTTC. Translated: CASSPSPGMGHEQYF.

The V call is TRBV27, the J call TRBJ1-2, with D uncertain. Trimming took 5 bases from V and 4 from J, leaving 14 bases between them. CDR1 is MNHEY and CDR2 is SMNVEV in the germline V gene (reference sequence). This CDR3 is built from 14 residues. CDR3 region: CASSEIRGSYGYTF. The CDR3 DNA follows: TGTGCCAGCAGTGAGATTCGGGGAAGCTATGGCTACACCTTC.

The chain recombines TRBV7-8 with TRBJ1-2; possible D gene TRBD1, 5 bases. This CDR3 has 15 amino acids. V lost 1 base to trimming and J lost 4 bases, with 13 bases between them. The V gene's germline CDR1 is SGHVS and CDR2 FQNEAQ. The chain's CDR3 is CASSLDEADSYGYTF. CDR3 sequence (DNA): TGTGCCAGCAGCTTAGATGAAGCCGACAGCTATGGCTACACCTTC.

This clone was counted a single time. The chain combines TRBV6-5 with TRBJ2-7; possible D gene TRBD2, 6 bases. Trimming took off 10 bases at V and 0 bases at J, with 10 bases between the two ends. Germline V gene sequence: CDR1 MNHEY, CDR2 SVGAGI. This CDR3 comprises 12 residues. The CDR3 is CATRGLSYEQYF. The DNA for the CDR3 is TGTGCCACGCGGGGCCTCTCCTACGAGCAGTACTTC.

V gene TRBV6-5 combines with J gene TRBJ1-2, with TRBD1 identical over 7 bases. This CDR3 is built from 13 residues. J lost 2 bases, V lost 7 bases, and 4 bases had no gene match. Per the germline V gene, CDR1 is MNHEY and CDR2 is SVGAGI. This chain's CDR3 is CASTKGQNYGYTF. In DNA form, the CDR3 reads TGTGCCAGCACCAAGGGACAGAACTATGGCTACACCTTC.

This chain links TRBV11-2 with TRBJ1-1; 7 nucleotides line up with TRBD1. Germline lookup yields CDR1 SGHAT and CDR2 FQNNGV. V gave up 4 bases and J gave up 0 bases; unmatched junction bases: 2. This CDR3 is built from 14 residues. The CDR3 bases are TGTGCCAGCAGCTCGGGACAGATGAACACTGAAGCTTTCTTT. Amino acid sequence: CASSSGQMNTEAFF.

This chain joins TRBV27 and TRBJ2-2; TRBD2 aligns across 10 bases. Trimming removed 7 bases from V and 2 bases from J; junction bases left unmatched: 10. This CDR3 has 17 amino acids. Germline V CDR1 and CDR2: MNHEY, SMNVEV (reference sequence). CDR3 amino acids: CASTKPGTSDNTGELFF. DNA of the CDR3: TGTGCCAGCACAAAGCCCGGGACTAGCGATAACACCGGGGAGCTGTTTTTT.